The rows below give T cell receptor beta chains drawn from one sample of a study of a mutant IDH1 vaccine in newly diagnosed glioma. These receptors are not linked to any known antigen. The assay was immunoSEQ multiplex PCR, and TCRdb's table has in-frame clones only and misses some. This sample has tens of thousands of clones, with roughly 80% found just once. The material was PBMCs, obtained from a glioma patient whose treatment included an IDH1 peptide vaccine. These receptors were taken from a woman aged 18 to 35 with glioma. Both conserved end residues are part of each CDR3. The order of the fields is D gene, V gene, CDR3 length, J gene, clone size, CDR3 protein, CDR3 DNA. The D gene is left open where the match is weak. Expanded clones are given a class, and other clones once, few, many or no size at all.

NA	TRBV13	14	TRBJ1-4	NA	CASRNSGEGEKLFF	TGTGCCAGCAGAAACAGTGGCGAGGGGGAAAAACTGTTTTTT
NA	TRBV27	14	TRBJ2-2	NA	CASGEGLYTGELFF	TGTGCCAGCGGTGAGGGATTATACACCGGGGAGCTGTTTTTT
TRBD2	TRBV27	15	TRBJ2-1	NA	CASSLGLAGVNEQFF	TGTGCCAGCAGTCTCGGACTAGCGGGGGTTAATGAGCAGTTCTTC
NA	TRBV27	14	TRBJ1-1	NA	CASSPRGYGAEAFF	TGTGCCAGCAGTCCACGGGGCTATGGAGCTGAAGCTTTCTTT
NA	TRBV19	16	TRBJ1-5	few	CASKLSEQYSNQPQHF	TGTGCCAGTAAGCTGAGTGAACAGTATAGCAATCAGCCCCAGCATTTT
NA	TRBV7-2	15	TRBJ1-1	NA	CASSLVQGPNTEAFF	TGTGCCAGCAGCTTAGTTCAGGGGCCGAACACTGAAGCTTTCTTT
TRBD1	TRBV18	14	TRBJ1-5	NA	CASYRDRGHQPQHF	TGTGCCAGCTACCGGGACAGGGGCCATCAGCCCCAGCATTTT
NA	TRBV9	15	TRBJ2-7	NA	CASSVAPGRAYEQYF	TGTGCCAGCAGCGTAGCACCCGGGCGGGCCTACGAGCAGTACTTC
TRBD1	TRBV4-1	19	TRBJ2-6	NA	CASSRQSGQLSSGANVLTF	TGCGCCAGCAGCCGACAATCGGGACAGCTTTCCTCTGGGGCCAACGTCCTGACTTTC
TRBD1	TRBV27	15	TRBJ2-3	NA	CASSLIQGMTDTQYF	TGTGCCAGCAGTTTAATACAGGGGATGACAGATACGCAGTATTTT
NA	TRBV18	17	TRBJ2-7	NA	CASSPFEKAVSSYEQYF	TGTGCCAGCTCACCTTTCGAGAAAGCGGTAAGCTCCTACGAGCAGTACTTC
NA	TRBV5-6	13	TRBJ1-1	NA	CASSAAWGGEAFF	TGTGCCAGCAGCGCCGCGTGGGGGGGTGAAGCTTTCTTT
NA	TRBV6-5	14	TRBJ1-4	NA	CASSSFGQNEKLFF	TGTGCCAGCAGTTCCTTCGGACAGAATGAAAAACTGTTTTTT
NA	TRBV10-3	17	TRBJ2-1	NA	CAISESTKNLSYNEQFF	TGTGCCATCAGTGAGTCCACAAAGAATCTGTCCTACAATGAGCAGTTCTTC
NA	TRBV5-1	14	TRBJ2-1	NA	CASSLGRGRNEQFF	TGCGCCAGCAGCTTGGGCAGGGGAAGGAATGAGCAGTTCTTC
TRBD1	TRBV10-3	13	TRBJ1-1	NA	CAIRGQPNTEAFF	TGTGCCATCAGGGGACAGCCGAACACTGAAGCTTTCTTT
TRBD1	TRBV27	15	TRBJ2-7	NA	CASSSSGTGVYEQYF	TGTGCCAGCAGTTCCTCCGGGACAGGAGTGTACGAGCAGTACTTC
NA	TRBV25-1	14	TRBJ1-3	NA	CASRAGTSGNTIYF	TGTGCCAGCAGGGCAGGAACTTCTGGAAACACCATATATTTT
TRBD1	TRBV7-8	14	TRBJ2-7	NA	CASSRRQGYYEQYF	TGTGCCAGCAGCCGCCGACAGGGATACTACGAGCAGTACTTC
TRBD2	TRBV7-9	18	TRBJ2-7	NA	CASSLAATVASGGYEQYF	TGTGCCAGCAGCTTAGCTGCGACCGTGGCTAGCGGGGGCTACGAGCAGTACTTC
NA	TRBV7-9	16	TRBJ2-7	NA	CASSPTTGAEGGEQYF	TGTGCCAGCAGCCCAACGACCGGAGCTGAGGGAGGCGAGCAGTACTTC